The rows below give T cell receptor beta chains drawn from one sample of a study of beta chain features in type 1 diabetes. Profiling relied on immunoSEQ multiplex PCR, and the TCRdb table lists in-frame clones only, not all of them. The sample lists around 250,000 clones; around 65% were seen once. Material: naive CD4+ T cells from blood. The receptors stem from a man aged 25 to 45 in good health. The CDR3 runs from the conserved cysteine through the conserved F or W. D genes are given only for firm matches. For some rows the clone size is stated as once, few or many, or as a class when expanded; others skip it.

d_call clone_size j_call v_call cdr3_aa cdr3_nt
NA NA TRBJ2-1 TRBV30 CAWRASSYNEQFF TGTGCCTGGAGAGCAAGCTCCTACAATGAGCAGTTCTTC
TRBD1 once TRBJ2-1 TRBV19 CASAQGARGEQFF TGTGCCAGTGCACAGGGGGCGCGGGGTGAGCAGTTCTTC
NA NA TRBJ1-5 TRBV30 CACTTGGNQPQHF TGTGCCTGTACTACTGGGGGTAATCAGCCCCAGCATTTT
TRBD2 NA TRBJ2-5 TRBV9 CASSALAGGLLETQYF TGTGCCAGCAGCGCCTTAGCGGGAGGGCTCCTGGAGACCCAGTACTTC
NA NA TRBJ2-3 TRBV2 CASTRGPSGTDTQYF TGTGCCAGCACCCGCGGGCCCTCTGGCACAGATACGCAGTATTTT
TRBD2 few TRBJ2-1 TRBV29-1 CSGSPGRGTSYNEQFF TGCAGCGGGTCCCCAGGGCGGGGGACCTCCTACAATGAGCAGTTCTTC
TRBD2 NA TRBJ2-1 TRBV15 CATSRDMGLAVNNEQFF TGTGCCACCAGCAGAGATATGGGGCTAGCGGTAAACAATGAGCAGTTCTTC
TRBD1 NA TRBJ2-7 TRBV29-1 CSVAGQTYEQYF TGCAGCGTTGCGGGACAGACCTACGAGCAGTACTTC
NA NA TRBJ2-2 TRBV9 CASSVVALANTGELFF TGTGCCAGCAGCGTAGTCGCTCTAGCGAACACCGGGGAGCTGTTTTTT
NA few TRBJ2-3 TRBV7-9 CASSSRTPGTDTQYF TGTGCCAGCAGCTCAAGGACTCCCGGCACAGATACGCAGTATTTT
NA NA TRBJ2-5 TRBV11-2 CASSPFRETQYF TGTGCCAGCAGCCCCTTTCGGGAGACCCAGTACTTC
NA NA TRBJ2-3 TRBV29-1 CSVQGRSWEFDGDTQYF TGCAGCGTCCAAGGGAGGAGCTGGGAGTTTGATGGAGATACGCAGTATTTT
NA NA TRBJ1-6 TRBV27 CASSSQGNSPLHF TGTGCCAGCAGTTCCCAGGGGAATTCACCCCTCCACTTT
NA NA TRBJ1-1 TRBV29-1 CSLSVGNTEAFF TGCAGCCTCTCCGTAGGGAACACTGAAGCTTTCTTT
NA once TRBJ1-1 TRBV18 CASSLETEAFF TGTGCCAGCTCTCTGGAGACTGAAGCTTTCTTT
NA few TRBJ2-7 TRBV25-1 CASSPPWRVGSYEQYF TGTGCCAGCAGCCCTCCCTGGAGGGTTGGCTCCTACGAGCAGTACTTC
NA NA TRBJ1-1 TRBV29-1 CSVGTRMNTEAFF TGCAGCGTGGGGACCAGAATGAACACTGAAGCTTTCTTT
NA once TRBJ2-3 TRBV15 CATSRDAPGRDTQYF TGTGCCACCAGCAGAGATGCACCGGGCCGGGATACGCAGTATTTT
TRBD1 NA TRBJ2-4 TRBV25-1 CASTMGQGKNIQYF TGTGCCAGCACCATGGGACAGGGTAAAAACATTCAGTACTTC
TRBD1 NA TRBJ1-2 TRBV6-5 CASSYLGTGYGYTF TGTGCCAGCAGTTACCTCGGGACAGGCTATGGCTACACCTTC
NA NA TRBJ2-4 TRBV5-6 CASSLSGTRGDF TGTGCCAGCAGCTTGTCCGGGACCCGCGGCGACTTC
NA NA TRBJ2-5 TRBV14 CASSQVPSAQYF TGTGCCAGCAGCCAAGTCCCGTCGGCCCAGTACTTC
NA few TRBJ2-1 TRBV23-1 CASSHISYEQFF TGCGCCAGCAGTCACATAAGCTATGAGCAGTTCTTC
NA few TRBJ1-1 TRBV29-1 CSVAPGLNTEAFF TGCAGCGTTGCTCCAGGGCTCAACACTGAAGCTTTCTTT
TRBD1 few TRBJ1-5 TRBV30 CAWSSTGYGQPQHF TGTGCCTGGAGCTCGACAGGGTATGGACAGCCCCAGCATTTT
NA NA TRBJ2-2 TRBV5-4 CASSLNTGELFF TGTGCCAGCAGCTTGAACACCGGGGAGCTGTTTTTT
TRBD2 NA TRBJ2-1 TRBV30 CAWSVGTSGSNEQFF TGTGCCTGGAGTGTAGGGACTAGCGGGAGTAATGAGCAGTTCTTC
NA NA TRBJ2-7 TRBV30 CAWSIGGHEQYF TGTGCCTGGAGTATAGGGGGACACGAGCAGTACTTC
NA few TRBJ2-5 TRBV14 CASSRLKTQYF TGTGCCAGCAGCCGTCTGAAGACCCAGTACTTC
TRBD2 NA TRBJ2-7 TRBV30 CAWSERASGNYEQYF TGTGCCTGGAGTGAACGGGCTAGCGGGAACTACGAGCAGTACTTC
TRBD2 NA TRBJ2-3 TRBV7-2 CASSLRPTSGVGDTQYF TGTGCCAGCAGCCTCCGGCCGACTAGCGGGGTGGGAGATACGCAGTATTTT
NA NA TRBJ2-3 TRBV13 CASSPGTETQYF TGTGCCAGCAGCCCCGGGACTGAAACGCAGTATTTT
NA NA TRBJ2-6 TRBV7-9 CASSDSAEGANVLTF TGTGCCAGCAGCGACAGCGCCGAGGGGGCCAACGTCCTGACTTTC
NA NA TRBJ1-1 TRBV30 CAWSDRNTEAFF TGTGCCTGGAGTGACAGGAACACTGAAGCTTTCTTT
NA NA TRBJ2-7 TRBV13 CASSSTRGRTYEQYF TGTGCCAGCAGCTCAACTCGCGGACGGACCTACGAGCAGTACTTC
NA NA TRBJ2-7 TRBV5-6 CASSFDRISYEQYF TGTGCCAGCAGCTTTGACAGAATCTCCTACGAGCAGTACTTC
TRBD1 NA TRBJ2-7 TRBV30 CAWSAPRTGKSEQYF TGTGCCTGGAGTGCCCCTCGGACAGGGAAGAGCGAGCAGTACTTC
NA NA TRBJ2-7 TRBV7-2 CASSYRSSQTDEQYF TGTGCCAGCAGCTACCGGTCTTCCCAAACGGACGAGCAGTACTTC
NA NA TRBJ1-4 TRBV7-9 CASSPLGEKLFF TGTGCCAGCAGCCCTCTCGGTGAAAAACTGTTTTTT
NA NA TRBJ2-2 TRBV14 CASSRQGRATGELFF TGTGCCAGCAGCCGCCAGGGAAGGGCAACCGGGGAGCTGTTTTTT
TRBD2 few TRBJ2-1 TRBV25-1 CASSEVAGGRDEQFF TGTGCCAGCAGTGAAGTTGCGGGAGGTCGCGATGAGCAGTTCTTC
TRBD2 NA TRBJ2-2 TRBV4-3 CASSQDPAGAPTGELFF TGCGCCAGCAGCCAAGATCCAGCGGGAGCGCCCACCGGGGAGCTGTTTTTT
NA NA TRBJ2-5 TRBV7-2 CASSLSGTPQETQYF TGTGCCAGCAGCTTATCCGGGACACCACAAGAGACCCAGTACTTC
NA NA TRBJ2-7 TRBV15 CATSRNYPTAFSSYEQYF TGTGCCACCAGCAGAAATTACCCAACAGCGTTCAGCTCCTACGAGCAGTACTTC
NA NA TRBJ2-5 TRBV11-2 CASTRDRYQETQYF TGTGCCAGCACTCGGGACCGCTACCAAGAGACCCAGTACTTC